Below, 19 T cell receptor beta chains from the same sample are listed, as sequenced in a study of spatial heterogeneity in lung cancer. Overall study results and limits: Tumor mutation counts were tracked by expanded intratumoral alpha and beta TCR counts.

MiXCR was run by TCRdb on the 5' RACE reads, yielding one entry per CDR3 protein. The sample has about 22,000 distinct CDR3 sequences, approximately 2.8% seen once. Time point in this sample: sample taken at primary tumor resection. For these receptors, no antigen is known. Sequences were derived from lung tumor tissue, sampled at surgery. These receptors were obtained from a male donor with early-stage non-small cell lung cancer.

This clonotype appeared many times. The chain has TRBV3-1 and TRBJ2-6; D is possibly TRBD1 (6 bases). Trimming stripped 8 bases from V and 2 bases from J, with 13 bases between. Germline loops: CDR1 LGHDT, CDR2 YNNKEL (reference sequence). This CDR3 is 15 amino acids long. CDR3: CASSQGITGANVLTF. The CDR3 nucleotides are TGTGCCAGCTCACAGGGTATAACTGGGGCCAACGTCCTGACTTTC.

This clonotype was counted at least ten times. CDR3 residues: CASSPTRIDTEAFF. The CDR3 nucleotides are TGTGCCAGCAGTCCCACGCGGATAGACACTGAAGCTTTCTTT. J is TRBJ1-1 and V is TRBV12-3 or TRBV12-4, with no clear D. The CDR3 is 14 residues long. The V and J ends lost 5 bases and 3 bases respectively, with 13 bases between them.

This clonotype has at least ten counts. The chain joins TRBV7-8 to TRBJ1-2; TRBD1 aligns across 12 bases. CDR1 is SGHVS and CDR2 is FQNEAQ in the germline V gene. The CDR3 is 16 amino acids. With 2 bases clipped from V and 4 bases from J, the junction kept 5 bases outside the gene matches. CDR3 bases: TGTGCCAGCAGCTTAACCGGGACAGGGGGCTTCTATGGCTACACCTTC. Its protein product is CASSLTGTGGFYGYTF.

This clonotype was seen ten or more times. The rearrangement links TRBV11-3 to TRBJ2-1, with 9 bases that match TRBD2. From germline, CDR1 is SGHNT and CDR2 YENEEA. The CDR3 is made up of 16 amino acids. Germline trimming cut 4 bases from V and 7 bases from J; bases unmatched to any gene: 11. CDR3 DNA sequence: TGTGCCAGCAGCTCTATAGCGGGAGTGGGGGGAAATGAGCAGTTCTTC. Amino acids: CASSSIAGVGGNEQFF.

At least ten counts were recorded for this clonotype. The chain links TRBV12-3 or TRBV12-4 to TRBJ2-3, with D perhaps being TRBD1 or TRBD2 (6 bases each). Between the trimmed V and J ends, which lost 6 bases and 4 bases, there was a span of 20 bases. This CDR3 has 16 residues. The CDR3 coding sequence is TGTGCCAGCAGCCCTGAGGGGGGAATTATCGCAGATACGCAGTATTTT. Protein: CASSPEGGIIADTQYF.

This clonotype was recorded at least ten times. The CDR3 nucleotides are TGTGCCAGCAGTGGGTTACAGGGGGTCAGGGATGAGCAGTTCTTC. It encodes CASSGLQGVRDEQFF. The rearrangement joins TRBV6-1 to TRBJ2-1, with 8 nucleotides matching TRBD1. The ends lost 4 bases at V and 8 bases at J; junction bases unmatched: 10. The CDR3 is 15 amino acids. Germline V gives CDR1 MNHNS, CDR2 SASEGT.

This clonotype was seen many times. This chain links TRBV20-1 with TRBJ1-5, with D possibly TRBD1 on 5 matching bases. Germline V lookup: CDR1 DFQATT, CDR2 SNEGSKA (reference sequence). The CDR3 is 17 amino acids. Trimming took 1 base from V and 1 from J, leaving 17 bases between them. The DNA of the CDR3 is TGCAGTGCTAGAGGTTTAGGGGCGGCCGGGAGCAATCAGCCCCAGCATTTT. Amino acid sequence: CSARGLGAAGSNQPQHF.

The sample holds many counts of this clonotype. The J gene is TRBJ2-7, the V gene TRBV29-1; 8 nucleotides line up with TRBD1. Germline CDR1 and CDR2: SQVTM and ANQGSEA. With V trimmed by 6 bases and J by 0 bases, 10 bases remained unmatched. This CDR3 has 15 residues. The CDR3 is CSVIFQGASSYEQYF. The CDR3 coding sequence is TGCAGCGTGATTTTTCAGGGGGCCTCCTCCTACGAGCAGTACTTC.

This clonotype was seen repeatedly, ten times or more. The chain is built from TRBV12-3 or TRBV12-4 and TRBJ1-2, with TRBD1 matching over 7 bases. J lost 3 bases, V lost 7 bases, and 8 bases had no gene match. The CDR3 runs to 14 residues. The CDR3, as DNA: TGTGCCAGCAAAATAGGACAGGCGGACTATGGCTACACCTTC. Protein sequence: CASKIGQADYGYTF.

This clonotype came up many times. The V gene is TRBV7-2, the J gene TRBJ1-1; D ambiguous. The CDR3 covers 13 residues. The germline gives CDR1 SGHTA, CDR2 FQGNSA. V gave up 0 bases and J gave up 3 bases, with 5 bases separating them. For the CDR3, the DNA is TGTGCCAGCAGCTTAGCAGTACACACTGAAGCTTTCTTT. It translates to CASSLAVHTEAFF.

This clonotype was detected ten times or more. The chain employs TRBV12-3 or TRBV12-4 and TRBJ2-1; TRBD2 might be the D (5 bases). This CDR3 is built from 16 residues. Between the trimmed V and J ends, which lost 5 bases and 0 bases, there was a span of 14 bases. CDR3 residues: CASSPERSSSYNEQFF. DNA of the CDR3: TGTGCCAGCAGTCCTGAGCGGTCCAGCTCCTACAATGAGCAGTTCTTC.

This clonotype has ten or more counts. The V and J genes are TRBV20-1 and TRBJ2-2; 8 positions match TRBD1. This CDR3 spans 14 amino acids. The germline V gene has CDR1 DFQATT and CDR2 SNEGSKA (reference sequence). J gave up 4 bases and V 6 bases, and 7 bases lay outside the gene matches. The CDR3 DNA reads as TGCAGTGCCATTTCACAGGGGGTCACCGGGGAGCTGTTTTTT. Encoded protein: CSAISQGVTGELFF.

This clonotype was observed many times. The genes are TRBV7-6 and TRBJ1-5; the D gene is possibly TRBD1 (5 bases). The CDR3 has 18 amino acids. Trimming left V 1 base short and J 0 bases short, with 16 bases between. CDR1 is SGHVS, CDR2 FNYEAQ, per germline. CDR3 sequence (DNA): TGTGCCAGCAGCTTAGGGGCCCCGACAGATTATAGCAATCAGCCCCAGCATTTT. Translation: CASSLGAPTDYSNQPQHF.

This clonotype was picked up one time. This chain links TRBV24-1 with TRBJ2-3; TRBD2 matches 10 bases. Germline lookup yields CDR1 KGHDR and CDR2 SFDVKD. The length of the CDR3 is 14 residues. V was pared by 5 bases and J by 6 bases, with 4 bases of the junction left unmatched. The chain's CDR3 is CATSVAGGADTQYF. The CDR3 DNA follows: TGTGCCACCAGTGTAGCGGGGGGCGCGGATACGCAGTATTTT.

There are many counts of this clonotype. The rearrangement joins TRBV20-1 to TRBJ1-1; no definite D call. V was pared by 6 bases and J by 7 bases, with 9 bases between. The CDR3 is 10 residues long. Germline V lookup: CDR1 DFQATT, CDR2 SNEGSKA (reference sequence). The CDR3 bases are TGCAGTGCCAAAACCTATGAAGCTTTCTTT. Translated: CSAKTYEAFF.

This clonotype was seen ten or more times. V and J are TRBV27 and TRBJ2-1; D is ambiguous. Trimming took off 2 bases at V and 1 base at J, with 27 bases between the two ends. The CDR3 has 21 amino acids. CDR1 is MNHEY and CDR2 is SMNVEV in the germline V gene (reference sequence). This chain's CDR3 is CASSLPPVWVFGGLSYNEQFF. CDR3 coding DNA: TGTGCCAGCAGTTTACCCCCGGTCTGGGTATTCGGCGGCCTTTCCTACAATGAGCAGTTCTTC.

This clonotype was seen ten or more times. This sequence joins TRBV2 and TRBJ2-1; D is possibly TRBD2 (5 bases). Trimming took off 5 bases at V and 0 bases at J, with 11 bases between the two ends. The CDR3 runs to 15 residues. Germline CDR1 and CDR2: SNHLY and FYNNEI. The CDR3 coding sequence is TGTGCCAGCAGTTTCGGACTGAGCTCCTACAATGAGCAGTTCTTC. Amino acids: CASSFGLSSYNEQFF.

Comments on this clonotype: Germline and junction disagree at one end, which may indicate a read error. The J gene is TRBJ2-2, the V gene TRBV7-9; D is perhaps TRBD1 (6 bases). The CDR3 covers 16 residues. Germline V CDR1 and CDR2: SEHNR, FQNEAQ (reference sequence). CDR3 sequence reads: CASSVPGLGDTGEPFF. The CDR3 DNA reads TGTGCCAGCAGCGTACCCGGCCTCGGGGACACCGGGGAGCCGTTTTTT.

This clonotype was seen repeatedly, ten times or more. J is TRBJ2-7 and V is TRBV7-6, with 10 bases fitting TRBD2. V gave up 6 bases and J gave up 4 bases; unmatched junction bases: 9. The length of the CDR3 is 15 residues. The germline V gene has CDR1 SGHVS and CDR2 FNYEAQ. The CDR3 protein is CASSHSLAGVYEQYF. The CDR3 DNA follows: TGTGCCAGCAGTCACTCCCTAGCGGGAGTATACGAGCAGTACTTC.